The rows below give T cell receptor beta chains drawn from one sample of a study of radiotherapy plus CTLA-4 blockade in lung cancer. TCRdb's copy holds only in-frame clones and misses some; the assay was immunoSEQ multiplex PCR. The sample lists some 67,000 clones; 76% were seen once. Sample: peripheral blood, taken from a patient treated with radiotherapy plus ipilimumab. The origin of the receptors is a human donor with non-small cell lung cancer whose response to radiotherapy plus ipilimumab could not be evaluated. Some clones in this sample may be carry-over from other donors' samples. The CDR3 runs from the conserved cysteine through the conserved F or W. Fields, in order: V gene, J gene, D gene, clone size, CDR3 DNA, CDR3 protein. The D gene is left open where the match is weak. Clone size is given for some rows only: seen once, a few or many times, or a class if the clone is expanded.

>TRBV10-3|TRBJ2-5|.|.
TGTGCCATCAGTGGGGGGGTGTGGGCCGAAGAGACCCAGTACTTC
CAISGGVWAEETQYF
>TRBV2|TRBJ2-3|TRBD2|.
TGTGCCAGCAGTGGGATTTGGACTAGCGGGCCCTTAACAAGCACAGATACGCAGTATTTT
CASSGIWTSGPLTSTDTQYF
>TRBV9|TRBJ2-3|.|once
TGTGCCAGCAGCATGAGATGGGGGGGGCCGGAAGATACGCAGTATTTT
CASSMRWGGPEDTQYF
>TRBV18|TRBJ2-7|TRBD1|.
TGTGCCAGCTCAAAGGCACCTTTTGGGACAGGTTCCTACGAGCAGTACTTC
CASSKAPFGTGSYEQYF
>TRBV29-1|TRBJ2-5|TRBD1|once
TGCAGCTCCATGACAGGGCCAGAGACCCAGTACTTC
CSSMTGPETQYF
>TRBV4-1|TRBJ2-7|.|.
TGCGCCAGCAGCTTAAGGGGTGGCTCCTACGAGCAGTACTTC
CASSLRGGSYEQYF
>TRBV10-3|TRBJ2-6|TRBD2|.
TGTGCCATCCTCGGACTAGCGGGATTCTCTGGGGCCAACGTCCTGACTTTC
CAILGLAGFSGANVLTF
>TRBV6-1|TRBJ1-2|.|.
TGTGCCAGCAGTGAAGCCCGGGCTCAGGGAAAGGGCTACACCTTC
CASSEARAQGKGYTF
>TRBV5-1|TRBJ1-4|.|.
TGCGCCAGCAGCTTGGCGGGGGGAGTTGAGGAAAAACTGTTTTTT
CASSLAGGVEEKLFF
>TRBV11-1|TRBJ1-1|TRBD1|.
TGTGCCAGCAGCTTGAGACAGGGGAACACTGAAGCTTTCTTT
CASSLRQGNTEAFF
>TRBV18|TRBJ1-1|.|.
TGTGCCAGCTCACCACCCGAGGACAGGAACACTGAAGCTTTCTTT
CASSPPEDRNTEAFF
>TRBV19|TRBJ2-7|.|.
TGTGCCAGTAGTATAGATCGAACAGGGAGGGCCTACGAGCAGTACTTC
CASSIDRTGRAYEQYF
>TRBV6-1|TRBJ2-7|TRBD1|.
TGTGCCAGCAGGCTCACAGGGGACGGCTCCTACGAGCAGTACTTC
CASRLTGDGSYEQYF
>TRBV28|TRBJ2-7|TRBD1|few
TGTGCCAGCAGTTTTCCGCGAGGGGGCAGATCCTACGAGCAGTACTTC
CASSFPRGGRSYEQYF
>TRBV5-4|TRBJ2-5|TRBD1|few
TGTGCCAGCAGCGACGAACAGGGGGCTGAGACCCAGTACTTC
CASSDEQGAETQYF
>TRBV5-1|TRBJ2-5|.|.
TGCGCCAGCAGCTTGGCTCAAGAGACCCAGTACTTC
CASSLAQETQYF
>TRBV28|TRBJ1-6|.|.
TGTGCCAGCAGTTTCCGCAGAGATGACAGGTTCTTCTATAATTCACCCCTCCACTTT
CASSFRRDDRFFYNSPLHF
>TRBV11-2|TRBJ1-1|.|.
TGTGCCAGCAGCTTAGGTAGCATCACTGAAGCTTTCTTT
CASSLGSITEAFF
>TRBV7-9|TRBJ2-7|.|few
TGTGCCAGCAGCTTATACGACTCGAACTACGAGCAGTACTTC
CASSLYDSNYEQYF
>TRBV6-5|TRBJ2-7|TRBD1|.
TGTGCCAGCAGTTACTTGTTGGACAGGGCCTACGAGCAGTACTTC
CASSYLLDRAYEQYF
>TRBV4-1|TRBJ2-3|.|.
TGCGCCAGCAGCCAAGACGGGACACAAATCACAGATACGCAGTATTTT
CASSQDGTQITDTQYF
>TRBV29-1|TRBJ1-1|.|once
TGCAGCGTTGAAGGCCTCACAGGCGAAGCTTTCTTT
CSVEGLTGEAFF
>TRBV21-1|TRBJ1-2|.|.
TGTGCCAGCAGCAAAGCGCGGCAGCTCTCCTATGGCTACACCTTC
CASSKARQLSYGYTF
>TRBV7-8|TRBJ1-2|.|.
TGTGCCAGCAGCCCCGTCGGGGGGACTAGTGGCTACACCTTC
CASSPVGGTSGYTF
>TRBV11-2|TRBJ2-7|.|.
TGTGCCAGCAGCTCCTTTCAGGAGCAGTACTTC
CASSSFQEQYF
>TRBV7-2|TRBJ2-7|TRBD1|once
TGTGCCAGCAGCTTAGTCGACAGGGACGGCTACGAGCAGTACTTC
CASSLVDRDGYEQYF
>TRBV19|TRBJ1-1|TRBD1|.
TGTGCCAGTAGGCACAGGGGTGCGACTGAAGCTTTCTTT
CASRHRGATEAFF
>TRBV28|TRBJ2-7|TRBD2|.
TGTGCCATCACTGGACTAGCGGGGGCCGGGTACGAGCAGTACTTC
CAITGLAGAGYEQYF
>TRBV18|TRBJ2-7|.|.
TGTGCCAGCTCACCACGACGGGGGGCGGACGGGCCCTACGAGCAGTACTTC
CASSPRRGADGPYEQYF
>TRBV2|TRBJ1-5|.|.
TGTGCCAGCAGGGAGGAGGGTCTCAAAACCCAGCATTTT
CASREEGLKTQHF
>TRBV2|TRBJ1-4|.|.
TGTGCCAGCAGTGAAGATCGGGGGGCTAACGAAAAACTGTTTTTT
CASSEDRGANEKLFF
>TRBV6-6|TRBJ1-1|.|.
TGTGCCAGCAGTTACTTCGGTCTGGAGTCTGAAGCTTTCTTT
CASSYFGLESEAFF
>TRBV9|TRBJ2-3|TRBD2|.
TGTGCCAGCAGCCAAACCGGGACTAGCGTTCGTACGCAGTATTTT
CASSQTGTSVRTQYF
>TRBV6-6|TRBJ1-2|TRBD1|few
TGTGCCAGCAGTTGGGGGACAGGGGAGGGTGGCTACACCTTC
CASSWGTGEGGYTF
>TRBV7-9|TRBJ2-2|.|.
TGTGCCAGCAGCCTACCCGGGACATACTACACCGGGGAGCTGTTTTTT
CASSLPGTYYTGELFF
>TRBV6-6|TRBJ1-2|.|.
TGTGCCAGCAGTGACACAGGGGGCTACACCTTC
CASSDTGGYTF
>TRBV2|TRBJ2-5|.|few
TGTGCCAGCAGACGGGGGGCCTTGGAGACCCAGTACTTC
CASRRGALETQYF
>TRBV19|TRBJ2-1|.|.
TGTGCCAGCGTACTGCAGGGGTCTCCCAATGAGCAGTTCTTC
CASVLQGSPNEQFF
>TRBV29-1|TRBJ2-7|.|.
TGCAGCGTTGCCGGACGGGGTTACGAGCAGTACTTC
CSVAGRGYEQYF
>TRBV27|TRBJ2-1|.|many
TGTGCCAGCAGTTTATGGCAGGGTACCCCTGAGCAGTTCTTC
CASSLWQGTPEQFF
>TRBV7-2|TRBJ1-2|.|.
TGTGCCAGCAGCTTAGATGCAGGGCTTAACTATGGCTACACCTTC
CASSLDAGLNYGYTF
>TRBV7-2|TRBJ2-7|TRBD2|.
TGTGCCAGCACATTCGAGGGGACTAGTTTAGTCCGTCAGTACTTC
CASTFEGTSLVRQYF
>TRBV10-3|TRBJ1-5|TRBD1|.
TGTGCCATCAGTGAGGGACAGGGTAATGAGCCCCAGCATTTT
CAISEGQGNEPQHF
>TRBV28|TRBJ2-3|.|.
TGTGCCAGCTCCAACAGGATCACAGATACGCAGTATTTT
CASSNRITDTQYF
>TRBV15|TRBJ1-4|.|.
TGTGCCACCAGCAGAGATGGGCAGGGGATTAATGAAAAACTGTTTTTT
CATSRDGQGINEKLFF
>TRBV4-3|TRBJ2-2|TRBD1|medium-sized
TGCGCCAGCAGCCAAGATATGGGACAGGCGACGAACACCGGGGAGCTGTTTTTT
CASSQDMGQATNTGELFF
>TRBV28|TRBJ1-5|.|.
TGTGCCAGCATTTCCCTTTTCGATCAGCCCCAGCATTTT
CASISLFDQPQHF
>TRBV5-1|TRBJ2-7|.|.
TGCGCCAGCAGCTTGTTGAGCGGGGAGCAGTACTTC
CASSLLSGEQYF
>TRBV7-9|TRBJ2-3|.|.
TGTGCCAGCAGCCCACCCACACGAGATACGCAGTATTTT
CASSPPTRDTQYF
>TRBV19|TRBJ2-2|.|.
TGTGCCAGTGGAGGAGGGACGGGTCACACCGGGGAGCTGTTTTTT
CASGGGTGHTGELFF
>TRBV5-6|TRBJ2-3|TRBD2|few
TGTGCCAGCAGCTCGACGGGACTAGCCCCAGATACGCAGTATTTT
CASSSTGLAPDTQYF
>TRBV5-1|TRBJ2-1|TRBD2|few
TGCGCCAGCAGCTTGTTAAGCGGGGGGGGGAACAATGAGCAGTTCTTC
CASSLLSGGGNNEQFF
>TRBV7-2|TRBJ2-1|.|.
TGTGCCAGCAGCGTCAGCGGGCAAGACTACAATGAGCAGTTCTTC
CASSVSGQDYNEQFF
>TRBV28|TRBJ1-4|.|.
TGTGCCAGCAGTTTTTCGCTAAAGGACAGCGCTAATGAAAAACTGTTTTTT
CASSFSLKDSANEKLFF